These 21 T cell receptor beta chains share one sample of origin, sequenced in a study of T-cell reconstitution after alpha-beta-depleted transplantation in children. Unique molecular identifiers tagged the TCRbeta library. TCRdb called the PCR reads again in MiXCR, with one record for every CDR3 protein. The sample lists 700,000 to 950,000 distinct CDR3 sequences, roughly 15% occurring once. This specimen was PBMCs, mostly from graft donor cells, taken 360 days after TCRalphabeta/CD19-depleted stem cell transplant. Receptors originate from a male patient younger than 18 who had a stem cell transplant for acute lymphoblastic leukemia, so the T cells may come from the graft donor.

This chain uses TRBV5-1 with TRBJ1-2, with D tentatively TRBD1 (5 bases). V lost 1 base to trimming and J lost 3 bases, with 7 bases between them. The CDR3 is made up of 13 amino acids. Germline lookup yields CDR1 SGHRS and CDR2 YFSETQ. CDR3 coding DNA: TGCGCCAGCAGCTTGCCACAGGACTATGGCTACACCTTC. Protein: CASSLPQDYGYTF. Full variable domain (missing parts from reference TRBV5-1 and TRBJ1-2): KAGVTQTPRYLIKTRGQQVTLSCSPISGHRSVSWYQQTPGQGLQFLFEYFSETQRNKGNFPGRFSGRQFSNSRSEMNVSTLELGDSALYLCASSLPQDYGYTFGSGTRLTVV.

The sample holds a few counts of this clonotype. As DNA, the CDR3 is TGTGCCAGTAGTACGAGTATGTCGGGATACAATGAGCAGTTCTTC. This codes for CASSTSMSGYNEQFF. This sequence joins TRBV19 and TRBJ2-1, with D possibly matching TRBD2 (5 bases). The CDR3 sequence is 15 residues long. Trimming removed 4 bases from V and 4 bases from J, with 14 bases in between. Germline lookup yields CDR1 LNHDA and CDR2 SQIVND (reference sequence).

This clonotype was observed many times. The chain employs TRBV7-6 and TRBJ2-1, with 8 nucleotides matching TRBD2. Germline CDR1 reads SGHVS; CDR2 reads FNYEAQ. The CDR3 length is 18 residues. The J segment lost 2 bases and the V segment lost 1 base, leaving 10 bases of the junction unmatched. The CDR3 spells CASSLVGPAGVPYNEQFF. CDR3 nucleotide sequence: TGTGCCAGCAGCTTAGTTGGCCCAGCGGGAGTGCCCTACAATGAGCAGTTCTTC.

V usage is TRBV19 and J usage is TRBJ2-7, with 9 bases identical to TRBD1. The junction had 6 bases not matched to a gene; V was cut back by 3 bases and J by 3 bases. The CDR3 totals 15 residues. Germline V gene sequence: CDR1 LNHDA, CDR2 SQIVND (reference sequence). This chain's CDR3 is CASSIGTGHVYEQYF. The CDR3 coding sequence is TGTGCCAGTAGTATCGGGACAGGGCATGTCTACGAGCAGTACTTC. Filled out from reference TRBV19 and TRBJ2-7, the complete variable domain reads DGGITQSPKYLFRKEGQNVTLSCEQNLNHDAMYWYRQDPGQGLRLIYYSQIVNDFQKGDIAEGYSVSREKKESFPLTVTSAQKNPTAFYLCASSIGTGHVYEQYFGPGTRLTVT.

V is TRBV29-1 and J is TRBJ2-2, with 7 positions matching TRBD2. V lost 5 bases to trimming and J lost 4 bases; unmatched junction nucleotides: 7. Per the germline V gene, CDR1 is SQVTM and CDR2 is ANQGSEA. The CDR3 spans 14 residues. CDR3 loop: CSVKLASFTGELFF. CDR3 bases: TGCAGCGTTAAACTAGCGAGCTTCACCGGGGAGCTGTTTTTT.

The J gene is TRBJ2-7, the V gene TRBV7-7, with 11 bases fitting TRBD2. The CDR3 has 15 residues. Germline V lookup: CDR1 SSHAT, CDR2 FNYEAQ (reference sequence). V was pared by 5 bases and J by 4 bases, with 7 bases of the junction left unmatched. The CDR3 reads CASSPGLAVGYEQYF. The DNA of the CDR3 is TGTGCCAGCAGCCCGGGACTAGCGGTGGGTTACGAGCAGTACTTC.

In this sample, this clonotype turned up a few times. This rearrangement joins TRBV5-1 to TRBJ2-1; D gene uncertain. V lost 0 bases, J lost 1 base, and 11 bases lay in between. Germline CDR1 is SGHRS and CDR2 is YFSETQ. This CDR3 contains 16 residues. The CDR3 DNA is TGCGCCAGCAGCTTGGCCTGGGTAAGGTCCTACAATGAGCAGTTCTTC. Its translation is CASSLAWVRSYNEQFF. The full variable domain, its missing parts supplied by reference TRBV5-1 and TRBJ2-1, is KAGVTQTPRYLIKTRGQQVTLSCSPISGHRSVSWYQQTPGQGLQFLFEYFSETQRNKGNFPGRFSGRQFSNSRSEMNVSTLELGDSALYLCASSLAWVRSYNEQFFGPGTRLTVL.

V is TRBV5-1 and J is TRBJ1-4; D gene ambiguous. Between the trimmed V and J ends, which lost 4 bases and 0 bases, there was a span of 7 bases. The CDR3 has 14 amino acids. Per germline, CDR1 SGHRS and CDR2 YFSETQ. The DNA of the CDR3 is TGCGCCAGCAGCGGGGATCCAACTAATGAAAAACTGTTTTTT. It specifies CASSGDPTNEKLFF.

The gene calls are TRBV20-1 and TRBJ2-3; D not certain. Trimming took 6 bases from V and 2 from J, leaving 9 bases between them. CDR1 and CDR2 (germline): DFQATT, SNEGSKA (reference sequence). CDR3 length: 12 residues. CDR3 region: CSAPHHTDTQYF. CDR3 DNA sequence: TGCAGTGCCCCCCACCACACAGATACGCAGTATTTT.

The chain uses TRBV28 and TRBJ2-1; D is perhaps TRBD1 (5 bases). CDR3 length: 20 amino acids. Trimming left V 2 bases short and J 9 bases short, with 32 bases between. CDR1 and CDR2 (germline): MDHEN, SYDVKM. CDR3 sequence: CASSLRRTLDRAPVGGEQFF. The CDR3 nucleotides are TGTGCCAGCAGTTTACGCCGAACATTAGACAGAGCCCCGGTTGGTGGTGAGCAGTTCTTC. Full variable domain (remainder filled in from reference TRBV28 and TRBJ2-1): DVKVTQSSRYLVKRTGEKVFLECVQDMDHENMFWYRQDPGLGLRLIYFSYDVKMKEKGDIPEGYSVSREKKERFSLILESASTNQTSMYLCASSLRRTLDRAPVGGEQFFGPGTRLTVL.

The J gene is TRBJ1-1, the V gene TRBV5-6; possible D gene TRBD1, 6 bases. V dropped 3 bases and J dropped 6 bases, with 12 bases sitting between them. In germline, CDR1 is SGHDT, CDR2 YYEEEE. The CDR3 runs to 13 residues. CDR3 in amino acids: CASSSGGAPEAFF. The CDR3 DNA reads TGTGCCAGCAGCTCTGGGGGGGCGCCTGAAGCTTTCTTT.

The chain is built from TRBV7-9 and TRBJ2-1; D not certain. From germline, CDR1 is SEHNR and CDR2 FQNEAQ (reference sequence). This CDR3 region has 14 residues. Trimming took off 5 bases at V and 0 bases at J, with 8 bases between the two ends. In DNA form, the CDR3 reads TGTGCCAGCAGCCCCGCCCTCTCCTACAATGAGCAGTTCTTC. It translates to CASSPALSYNEQFF.

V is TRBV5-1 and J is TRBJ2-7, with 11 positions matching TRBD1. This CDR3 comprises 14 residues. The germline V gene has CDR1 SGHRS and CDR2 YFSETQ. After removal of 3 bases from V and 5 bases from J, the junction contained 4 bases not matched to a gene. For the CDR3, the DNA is TGCGCCAGCAGCTCGGACAGGGGGCTCGACGAGCAGTACTTC. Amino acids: CASSSDRGLDEQYF.

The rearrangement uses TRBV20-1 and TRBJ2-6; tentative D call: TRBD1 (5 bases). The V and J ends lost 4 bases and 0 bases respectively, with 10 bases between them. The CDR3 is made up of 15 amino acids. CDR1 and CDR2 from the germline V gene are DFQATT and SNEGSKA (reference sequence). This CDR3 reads CSAKDRNSGANVLTF. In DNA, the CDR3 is TGCAGTGCTAAAGACAGAAACTCTGGGGCCAACGTCCTGACTTTC.

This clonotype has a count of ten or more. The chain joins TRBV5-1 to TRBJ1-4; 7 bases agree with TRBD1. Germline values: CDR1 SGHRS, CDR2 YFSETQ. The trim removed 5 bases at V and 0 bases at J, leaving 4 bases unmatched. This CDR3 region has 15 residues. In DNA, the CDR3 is TGCGCCAGCAGTCCGGGACAGCCAACTAATGAAAAACTGTTTTTT. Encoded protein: CASSPGQPTNEKLFF.

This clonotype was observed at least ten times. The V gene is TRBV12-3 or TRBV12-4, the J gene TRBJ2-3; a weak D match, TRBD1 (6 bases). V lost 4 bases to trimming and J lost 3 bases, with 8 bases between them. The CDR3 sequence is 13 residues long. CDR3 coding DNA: TGTGCCAGCAGTTACAGGGAAACAGATACGCAGTATTTT. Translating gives CASSYRETDTQYF.

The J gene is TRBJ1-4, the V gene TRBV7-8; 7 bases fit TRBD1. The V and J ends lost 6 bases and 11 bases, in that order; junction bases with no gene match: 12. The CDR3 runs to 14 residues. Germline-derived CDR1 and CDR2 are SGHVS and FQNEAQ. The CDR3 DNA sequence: TGTGCCAGCAGACCCTTAGGGGGACAGTATAAACTGTTTTTT. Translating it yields CASRPLGGQYKLFF.

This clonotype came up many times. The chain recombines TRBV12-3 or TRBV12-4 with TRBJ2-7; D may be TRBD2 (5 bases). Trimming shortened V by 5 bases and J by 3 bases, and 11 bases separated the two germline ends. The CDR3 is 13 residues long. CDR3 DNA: TGTGCCAGCAGTCGGTGGAGGAACTACGAGCAGTACTTC. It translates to CASSRWRNYEQYF.

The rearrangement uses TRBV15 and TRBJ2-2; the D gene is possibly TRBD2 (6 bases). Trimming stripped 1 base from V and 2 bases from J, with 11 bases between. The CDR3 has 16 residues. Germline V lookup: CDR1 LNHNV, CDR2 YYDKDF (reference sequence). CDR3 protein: CATSRGSSGNTGELFF. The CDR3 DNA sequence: TGTGCCACCAGCAGAGGTAGTAGCGGTAACACCGGGGAGCTGTTTTTT.

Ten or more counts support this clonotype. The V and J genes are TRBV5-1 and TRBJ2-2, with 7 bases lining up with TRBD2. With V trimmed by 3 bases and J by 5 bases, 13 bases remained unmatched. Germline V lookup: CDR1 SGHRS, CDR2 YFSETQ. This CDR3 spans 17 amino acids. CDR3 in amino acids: CASSSLSGGGGTGELFF. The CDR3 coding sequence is TGCGCCAGCAGCTCGCTGTCGGGAGGAGGAGGGACCGGGGAGCTGTTTTTT.

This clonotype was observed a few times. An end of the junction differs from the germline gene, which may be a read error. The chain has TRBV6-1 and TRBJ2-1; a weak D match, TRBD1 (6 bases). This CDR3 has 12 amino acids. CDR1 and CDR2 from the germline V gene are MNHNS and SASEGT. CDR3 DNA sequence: TGTGCCAGCGGTGAACAGGGCTATGAGCAGTTCTTC. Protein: CASGEQGYEQFF.